Here is one T cell receptor beta chain with its context. The record originates from a study of blood T cell repertoires in COVID-19. Germline V lookup: CDR1 SGHVS, CDR2 FQNEAQ. V lost 5 bases and J lost 0; bases outside the gene matches: 2. The CDR3 covers 15 residues. Profiled with immunoSEQ multiplex PCR; TCRdb holds only in-frame clones, not every one. The table lists roughly 150,000 clones, around 82% of them singletons. This receptor was identified in an older man with active or convalescent COVID-19. Material: peripheral blood. The chain combines TRBV7-8 with TRBJ1-4; 8 bases are shared with TRBD1. The CDR3 protein is CASSLGQATNEKLFF. In DNA form, the CDR3 reads TGTGCCAGCAGCCTGGGACAGGCAACTAATGAAAAACTGTTTTTT.